This section outlines one TCR beta chain sequence together with its context. The target antigen is unknown. The conserved closing phenylalanine or tryptophan is absent in this CDR3, likely reflecting a read error. The limits of the CDR3 on the DNA are not certain, so only TCRdb's listed CDR3 is given. The authors deemed Graves' hyperthyroidism stable absent ophthalmopathy progression within 18 months. These patients, aged 18 to 65, had recently diagnosed hyperthyroidism lasting under 2 months. It was uncontrolled infection, other autoimmune disease, pregnancy or lactation that excluded patients. This specimen comes from a study of T cells in Graves' hyperthyroidism and ophthalmopathy. Study-wide points: A 13 V-J signature model discriminated ophthalmopathy versus stable hyperthyroidism.

The germline V gene encodes CDR1 MGHRA and CDR2 YSYEKL. With termini counted, the CDR3 has 12 amino acids. Using RNA transcripts as the source, TCR beta CDR3 regions were amplified. A set of HTBI primers served as the primers for a first-round RT-PCR of the TCR CDR3. TCRdb re-derived calls from the multiplex PCR reads in MiXCR, one entry per CDR3 protein. The table includes about 610,000 distinct CDR3 sequences, 40% to 55% detected once. The V call is TRBV4-1, the J call TRBJ2-1; TRBD2, the table's D call, lacks a check against the DNA. This TCR derives from a woman aged 18-35 years with Graves' hyperthyroidism. Input material: peripheral blood or thyroid tissue (not recorded which). The CDR3 loop reads CASSQPGTSGSY.